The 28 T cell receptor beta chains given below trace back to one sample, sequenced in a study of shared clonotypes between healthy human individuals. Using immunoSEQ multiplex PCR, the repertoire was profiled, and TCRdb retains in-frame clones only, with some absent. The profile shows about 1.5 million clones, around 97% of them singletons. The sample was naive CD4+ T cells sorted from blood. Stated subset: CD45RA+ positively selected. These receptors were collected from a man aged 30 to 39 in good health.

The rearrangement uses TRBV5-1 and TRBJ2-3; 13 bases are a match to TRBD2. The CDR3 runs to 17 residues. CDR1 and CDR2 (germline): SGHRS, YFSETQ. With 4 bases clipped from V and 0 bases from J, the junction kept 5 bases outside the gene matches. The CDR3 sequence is CASSTGLAGPSTDTQYF. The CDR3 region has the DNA TGCGCCAGCAGCACGGGACTAGCGGGGCCTAGCACAGATACGCAGTATTTT.

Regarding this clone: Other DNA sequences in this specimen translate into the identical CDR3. CDR3 in amino acids: CASSLGTSGSTDTQYF. In DNA form, the CDR3 reads TGTGCCAGCAGCCTTGGGACTAGCGGGAGTACAGATACGCAGTATTTT. This chain links TRBV11-2 with TRBJ2-3, with 14 bases fitting TRBD2. Per the germline V gene, CDR1 is SGHAT and CDR2 is FQNNGV. J gave up 3 bases and V 5 bases, and 4 bases lay outside the gene matches. CDR3 size: 16 residues.

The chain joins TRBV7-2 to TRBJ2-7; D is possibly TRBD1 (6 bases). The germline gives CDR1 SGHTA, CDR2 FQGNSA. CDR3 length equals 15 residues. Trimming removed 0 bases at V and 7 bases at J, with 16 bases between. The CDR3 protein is CASSLARTVVWEQYF. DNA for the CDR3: TGTGCCAGCAGCTTAGCCCGGACAGTCGTTTGGGAGCAGTACTTC. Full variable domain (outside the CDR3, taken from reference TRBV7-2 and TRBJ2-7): GAGVSQSPSNKVTEKGKDVELRCDPISGHTALYWYRQSLGQGLEFLIYFQGNSAPDKSGLPSDRFSAERTGGSVSTLTIQRTQQEDSAVYLCASSLARTVVWEQYFGPGTRLTVT.

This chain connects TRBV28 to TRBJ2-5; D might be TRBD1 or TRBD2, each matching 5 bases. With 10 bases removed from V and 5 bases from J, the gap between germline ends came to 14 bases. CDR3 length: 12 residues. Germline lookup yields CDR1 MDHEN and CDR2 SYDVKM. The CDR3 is CATSGARETQYF. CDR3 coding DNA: TGTGCCACCTCCGGGGCACGGGAGACCCAGTACTTC.

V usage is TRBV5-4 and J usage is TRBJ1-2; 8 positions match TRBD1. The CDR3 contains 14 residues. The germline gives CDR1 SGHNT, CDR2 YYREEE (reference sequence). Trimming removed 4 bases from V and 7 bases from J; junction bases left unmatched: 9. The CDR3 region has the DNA TGTGCCAGCAGCCCAGGGACAGGTCCTGGTGGCTACACCTTC. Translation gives CASSPGTGPGGYTF.

The CDR3 DNA reads as TGCAGCGTTGATGGGCTAGCGGGAGCCGATGAGCAGTTCTTC. Translation: CSVDGLAGADEQFF. V gene TRBV29-1 combines with J gene TRBJ2-1; 10 nucleotides match TRBD2. V dropped 3 bases and J dropped 8; count of bases not matched to a gene: 7. The CDR3 is 14 residues long. The germline CDR1 and CDR2 sequences are SQVTM and ANQGSEA.

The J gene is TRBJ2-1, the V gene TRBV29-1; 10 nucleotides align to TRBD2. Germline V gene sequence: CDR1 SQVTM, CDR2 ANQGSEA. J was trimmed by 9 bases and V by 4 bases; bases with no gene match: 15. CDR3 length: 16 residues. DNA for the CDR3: TGCAGCGTTGGAAAGATAGCGGGAGGAGCGGGAGGTGAGCAGTTCTTC. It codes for CSVGKIAGGAGGEQFF.

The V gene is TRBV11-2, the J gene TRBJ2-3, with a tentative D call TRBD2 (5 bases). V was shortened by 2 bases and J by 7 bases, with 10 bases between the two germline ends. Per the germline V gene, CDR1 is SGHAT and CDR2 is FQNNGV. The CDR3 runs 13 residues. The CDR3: CASSLLGLNTQYF. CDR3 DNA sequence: TGTGCCAGCAGCTTACTTGGACTCAATACGCAGTATTTT.

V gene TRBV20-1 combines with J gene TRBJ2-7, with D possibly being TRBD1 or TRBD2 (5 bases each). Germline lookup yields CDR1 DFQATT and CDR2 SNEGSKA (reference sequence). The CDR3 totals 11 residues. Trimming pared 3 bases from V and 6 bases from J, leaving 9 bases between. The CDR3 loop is CSASSGGEQYF. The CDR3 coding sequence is TGCAGTGCTAGTAGTGGGGGCGAGCAGTACTTC.

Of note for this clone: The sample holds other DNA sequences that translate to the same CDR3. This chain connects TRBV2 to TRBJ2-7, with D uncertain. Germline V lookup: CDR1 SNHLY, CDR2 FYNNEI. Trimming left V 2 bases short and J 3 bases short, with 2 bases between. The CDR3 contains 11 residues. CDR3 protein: CASSEIYEQYF. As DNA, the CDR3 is TGTGCCAGCAGTGAAATCTACGAGCAGTACTTC.

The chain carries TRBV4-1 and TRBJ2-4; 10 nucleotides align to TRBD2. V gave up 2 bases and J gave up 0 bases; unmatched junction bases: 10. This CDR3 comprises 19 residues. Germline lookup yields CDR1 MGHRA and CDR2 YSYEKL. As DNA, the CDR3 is TGCGCCAGCAGCCAACCGGAGTTAAGCGGGAGGGGAGCCAAAAACATTCAGTACTTC. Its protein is CASSQPELSGRGAKNIQYF.

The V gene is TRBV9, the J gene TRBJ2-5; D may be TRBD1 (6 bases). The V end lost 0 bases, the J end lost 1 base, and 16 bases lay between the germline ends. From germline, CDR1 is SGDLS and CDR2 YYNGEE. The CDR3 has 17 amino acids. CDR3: CASSVDPIEGVQETQYF. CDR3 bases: TGTGCCAGCAGCGTAGACCCCATAGAGGGGGTCCAAGAGACCCAGTACTTC.

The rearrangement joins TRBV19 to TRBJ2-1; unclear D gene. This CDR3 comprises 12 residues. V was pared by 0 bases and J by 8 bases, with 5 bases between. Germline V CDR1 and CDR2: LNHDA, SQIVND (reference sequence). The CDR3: CASSIEGYEQFF. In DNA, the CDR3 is TGTGCCAGTAGTATAGAAGGGTATGAGCAGTTCTTC.

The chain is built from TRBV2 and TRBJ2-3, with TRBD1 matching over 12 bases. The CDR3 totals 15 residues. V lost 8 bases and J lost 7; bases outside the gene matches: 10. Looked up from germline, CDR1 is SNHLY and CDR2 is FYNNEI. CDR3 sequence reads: CASSGVGQGAHTQYF. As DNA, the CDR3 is TGTGCCAGCTCCGGGGTGGGACAGGGGGCACATACGCAGTATTTT.

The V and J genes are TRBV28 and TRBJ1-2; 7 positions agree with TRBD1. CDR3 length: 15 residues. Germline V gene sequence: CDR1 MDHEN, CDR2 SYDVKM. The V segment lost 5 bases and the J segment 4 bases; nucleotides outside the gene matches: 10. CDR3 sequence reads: CASSIGTVLIYGYTF. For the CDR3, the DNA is TGTGCCAGCAGTATAGGGACAGTCTTAATCTATGGCTACACCTTC.

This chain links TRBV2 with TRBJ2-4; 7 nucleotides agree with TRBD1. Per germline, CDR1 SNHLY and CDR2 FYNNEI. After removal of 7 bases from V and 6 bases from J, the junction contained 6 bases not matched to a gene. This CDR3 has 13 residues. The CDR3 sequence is CASTGQLLNIQYF. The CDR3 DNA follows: TGTGCCAGCACGGGACAGCTCTTAAACATTCAGTACTTC. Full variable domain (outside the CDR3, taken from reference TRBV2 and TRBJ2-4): EPEVTQTPSHQVTQMGQEVILRCVPISNHLYFYWYRQILGQKVEFLVSFYNNEISEKSEIFDDQFSVERPDGSNFTLKIRSTKLEDSAMYFCASTGQLLNIQYFGAGTRLSVL.

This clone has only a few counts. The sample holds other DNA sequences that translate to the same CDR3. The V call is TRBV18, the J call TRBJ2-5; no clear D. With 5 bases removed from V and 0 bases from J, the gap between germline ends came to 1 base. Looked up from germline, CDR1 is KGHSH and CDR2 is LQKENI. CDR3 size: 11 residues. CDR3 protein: CASSYQETQYF. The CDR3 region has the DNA TGTGCCAGCTCATACCAAGAGACCCAGTACTTC.

The CDR3 coding sequence is TGTGCCAGCACAGGGGGCTATGGCTACACCTTC. Translated, it gives CASTGGYGYTF. The rearrangement joins TRBV5-5 to TRBJ1-2, with TRBD1 matching 7 bases. With 6 bases clipped from V and 4 bases from J, the junction kept 0 bases outside the gene matches. From germline, CDR1 is SGHKS and CDR2 YYEKEE (reference sequence). The CDR3 is 11 residues long.

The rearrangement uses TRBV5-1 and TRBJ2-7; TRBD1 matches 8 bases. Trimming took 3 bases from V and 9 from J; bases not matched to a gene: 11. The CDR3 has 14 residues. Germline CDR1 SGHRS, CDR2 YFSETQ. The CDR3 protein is CASSSGTGPVGQYF. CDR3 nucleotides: TGCGCCAGCAGCTCCGGGACAGGCCCCGTCGGGCAGTACTTC.

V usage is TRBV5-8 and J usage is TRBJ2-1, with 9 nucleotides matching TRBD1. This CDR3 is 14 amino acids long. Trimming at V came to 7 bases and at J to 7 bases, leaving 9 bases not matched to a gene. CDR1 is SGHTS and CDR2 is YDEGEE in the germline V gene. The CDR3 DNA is TGTGCCAGCTCCCGGGGACAGGGAGGGAATGAGCAGTTCTTC. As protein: CASSRGQGGNEQFF.

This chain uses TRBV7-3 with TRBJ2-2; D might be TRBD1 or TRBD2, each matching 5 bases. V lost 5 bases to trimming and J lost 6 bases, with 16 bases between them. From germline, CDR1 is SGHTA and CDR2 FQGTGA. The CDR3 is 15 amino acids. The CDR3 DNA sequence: TGTGCCAGCAGCGCGACCCCGGGACCAGCCGGGGAGCTGTTTTTT. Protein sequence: CASSATPGPAGELFF.

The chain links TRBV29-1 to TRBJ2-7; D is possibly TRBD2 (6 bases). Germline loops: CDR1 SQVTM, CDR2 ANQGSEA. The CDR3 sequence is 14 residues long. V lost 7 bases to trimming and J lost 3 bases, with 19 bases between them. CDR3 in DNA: TGCAGCGGTCGCCGGGACTTCCCGTACTACGAGCAGTACTTC. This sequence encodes CSGRRDFPYYEQYF.

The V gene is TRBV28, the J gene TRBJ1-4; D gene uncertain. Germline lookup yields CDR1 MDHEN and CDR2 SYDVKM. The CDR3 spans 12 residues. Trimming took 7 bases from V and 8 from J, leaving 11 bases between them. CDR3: CASTRPREKLFF. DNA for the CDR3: TGTGCCAGCACCCGTCCCAGGGAAAAACTGTTTTTT.

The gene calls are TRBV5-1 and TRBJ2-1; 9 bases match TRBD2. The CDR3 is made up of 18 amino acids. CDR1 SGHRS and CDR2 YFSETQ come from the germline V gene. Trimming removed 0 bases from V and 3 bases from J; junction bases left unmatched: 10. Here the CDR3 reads CASSLVGSGRGGYNEQFF. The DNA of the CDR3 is TGCGCCAGCAGCTTGGTGGGTAGCGGGAGAGGAGGCTACAATGAGCAGTTCTTC. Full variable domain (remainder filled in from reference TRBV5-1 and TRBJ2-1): KAGVTQTPRYLIKTRGQQVTLSCSPISGHRSVSWYQQTPGQGLQFLFEYFSETQRNKGNFPGRFSGRQFSNSRSEMNVSTLELGDSALYLCASSLVGSGRGGYNEQFFGPGTRLTVL.

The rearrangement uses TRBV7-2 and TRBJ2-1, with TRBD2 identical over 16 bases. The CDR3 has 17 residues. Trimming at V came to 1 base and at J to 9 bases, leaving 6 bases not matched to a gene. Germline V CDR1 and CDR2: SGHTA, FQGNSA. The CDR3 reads CASSLGGTSGRAGEQFF. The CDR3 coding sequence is TGTGCCAGCAGCTTAGGGGGGACTAGCGGGAGGGCCGGTGAGCAGTTCTTC.

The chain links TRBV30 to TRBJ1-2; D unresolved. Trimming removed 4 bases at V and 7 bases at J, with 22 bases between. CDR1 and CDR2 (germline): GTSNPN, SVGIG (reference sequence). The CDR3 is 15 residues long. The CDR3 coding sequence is TGTGCCTGGACTGACTTCATAGCTGAGGCGGGTGGCTACACCTTC. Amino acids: CAWTDFIAEAGGYTF. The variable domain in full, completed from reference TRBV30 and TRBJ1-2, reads SQTIHQWPATLVQPVGSPLSLECTVEGTSNPNLYWYRQAAGRGLQLLFYSVGIGQISSEVPQNLSASRPQDRQFILSSKKLLLSDSGFYLCAWTDFIAEAGGYTFGSGTRLTVV.

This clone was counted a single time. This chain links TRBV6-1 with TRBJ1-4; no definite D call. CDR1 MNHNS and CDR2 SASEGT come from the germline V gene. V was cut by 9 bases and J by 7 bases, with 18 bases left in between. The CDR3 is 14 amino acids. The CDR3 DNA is TGTGCCAGTGCTGATAGCGTTTCAGGTGAAAAACTGTTTTTT. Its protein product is CASADSVSGEKLFF.

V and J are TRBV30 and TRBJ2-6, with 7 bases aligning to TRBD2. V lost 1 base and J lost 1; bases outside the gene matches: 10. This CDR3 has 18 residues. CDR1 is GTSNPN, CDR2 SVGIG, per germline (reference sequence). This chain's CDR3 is CAWSAYSGRTSGANVLTF. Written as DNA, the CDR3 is TGTGCCTGGAGTGCATATAGCGGGCGAACTTCTGGGGCCAACGTCCTGACTTTC.